The rows below give T cell receptor beta chains drawn from one sample of a study of blood T cells in healthy people across ages. TCRdb reprocessed the 5' RACE reads with MiXCR, giving one entry per CDR3 protein. The sample lists some 860,000 distinct CDR3 sequences, more than 50% occurring once. Sequenced: blood. The receptors here all came from a middle-aged man in good health. Each CDR3 is given with its conserved first and last residue. The D gene is left open where the match is weak. Where a row states a size, it is once, few, many or the class of an expanded clone; other rows omit it.

v_gene: TRBV6-5
abundance: few
j_gene: TRBJ2-5
d_gene: TRBD1
CDR3aa: CASRGTGIQETQYF
CDR3nt: TGTGCCAGCAGGGGGACAGGGATTCAAGAGACCCAGTACTTC

v_gene: TRBV7-9
abundance: -
j_gene: TRBJ2-1
d_gene: -
CDR3aa: CASNAWAGEQFF
CDR3nt: TGTGCCAGCAACGCGTGGGCCGGTGAGCAGTTCTTC

v_gene: TRBV12-3/TRBV12-4
abundance: once
j_gene: TRBJ1-2
d_gene: -
CDR3aa: CASSRGQFYGYTF
CDR3nt: TGTGCCAGCAGCCGCGGGCAGTTCTATGGCTACACCTTC

v_gene: TRBV6-5
abundance: -
j_gene: TRBJ2-3
d_gene: -
CDR3aa: CASSRAGSLTDTQYF
CDR3nt: TGTGCCAGCAGCCGCGCGGGTAGCTTGACAGATACGCAGTATTTT

v_gene: TRBV6-2/TRBV6-3
abundance: -
j_gene: TRBJ1-2
d_gene: -
CDR3aa: CASSYADSDGYTF
CDR3nt: TGTGCCAGCAGTTACGCAGACTCGGATGGCTACACCTTC

v_gene: TRBV24-1
abundance: -
j_gene: TRBJ2-3
d_gene: TRBD2
CDR3aa: CATQGGAVDTQYF
CDR3nt: TGTGCCACCCAGGGAGGGGCCGTAGATACGCAGTATTTT

v_gene: TRBV7-8
abundance: -
j_gene: TRBJ2-7
d_gene: TRBD2
CDR3aa: CASSRPRLAGFYEQYF
CDR3nt: TGTGCCAGCAGCCGGCCTAGGCTAGCGGGATTTTACGAGCAGTACTTC

v_gene: TRBV30
abundance: -
j_gene: TRBJ2-1
d_gene: TRBD2
CDR3aa: CAWSVGGGPHDEQFF
CDR3nt: TGTGCCTGGAGTGTAGGCGGGGGGCCCCACGATGAGCAGTTCTTC

v_gene: TRBV27
abundance: few
j_gene: TRBJ2-7
d_gene: -
CDR3aa: CASSSYPGSRDEQYF
CDR3nt: TGTGCCAGCAGCTCCTATCCCGGGTCGAGGGACGAGCAGTACTTC

v_gene: TRBV11-3
abundance: -
j_gene: TRBJ1-1
d_gene: -
CDR3aa: CASSSDSIFGTEAFF
CDR3nt: TGTGCCAGCAGCTCCGATTCAATCTTCGGGACTGAAGCTTTCTTT

v_gene: TRBV29-1
abundance: once
j_gene: TRBJ2-7
d_gene: -
CDR3aa: CSVAPEYYEQYF
CDR3nt: TGCAGCGTTGCTCCGGAGTACTACGAGCAGTACTTC

v_gene: TRBV7-2
abundance: few
j_gene: TRBJ2-7
d_gene: TRBD2
CDR3aa: CASSSAMSGRVYEQYF
CDR3nt: TGTGCCAGCAGCTCAGCGATGAGCGGGAGGGTTTACGAGCAGTACTTC

v_gene: TRBV2
abundance: few
j_gene: TRBJ2-1
d_gene: TRBD1
CDR3aa: CASTGDRATGEQFF
CDR3nt: TGTGCCAGCACAGGAGACAGGGCCACTGGTGAGCAGTTCTTC

v_gene: TRBV28
abundance: few
j_gene: TRBJ2-3
d_gene: TRBD1
CDR3aa: CASYPSGQGTDTQYF
CDR3nt: TGTGCCAGCTACCCATCAGGACAGGGCACAGATACGCAGTATTTT

v_gene: TRBV10-3
abundance: few
j_gene: TRBJ1-6
d_gene: -
CDR3aa: CAIRAENNSPLHF
CDR3nt: TGTGCCATCAGGGCGGAAAATAATTCACCCCTCCACTTT

v_gene: TRBV12-3/TRBV12-4
abundance: -
j_gene: TRBJ2-7
d_gene: TRBD1
CDR3aa: CASRFDRAEHKQYF
CDR3nt: TGTGCCAGCAGGTTCGACAGGGCAGAACACAAGCAGTACTTC